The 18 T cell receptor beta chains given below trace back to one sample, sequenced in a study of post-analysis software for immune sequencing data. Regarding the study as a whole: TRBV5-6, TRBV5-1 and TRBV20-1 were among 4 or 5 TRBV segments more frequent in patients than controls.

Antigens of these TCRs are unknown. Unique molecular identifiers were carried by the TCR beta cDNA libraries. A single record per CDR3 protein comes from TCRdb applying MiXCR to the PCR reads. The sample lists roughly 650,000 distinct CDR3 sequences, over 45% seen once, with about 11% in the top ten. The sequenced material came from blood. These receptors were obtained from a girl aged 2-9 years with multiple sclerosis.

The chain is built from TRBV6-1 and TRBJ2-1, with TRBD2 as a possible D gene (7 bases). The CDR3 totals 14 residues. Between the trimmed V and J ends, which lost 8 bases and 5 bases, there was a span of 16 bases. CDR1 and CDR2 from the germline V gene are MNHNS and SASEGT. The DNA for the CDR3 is TGTGCCAGCCATCGGGGGGCGGATAACAATGAGCAGTTCTTC. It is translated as CASHRGADNNEQFF.

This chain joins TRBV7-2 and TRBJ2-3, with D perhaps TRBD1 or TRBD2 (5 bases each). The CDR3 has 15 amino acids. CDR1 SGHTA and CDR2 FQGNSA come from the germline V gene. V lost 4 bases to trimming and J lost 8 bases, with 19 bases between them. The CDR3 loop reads CASSSRGGGIATQYF. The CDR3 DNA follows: TGTGCCAGCAGCTCAAGAGGTGGGGGTATCGCTACGCAGTATTTT. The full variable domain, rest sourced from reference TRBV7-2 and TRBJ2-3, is GAGVSQSPSNKVTEKGKDVELRCDPISGHTALYWYRQSLGQGLEFLIYFQGNSAPDKSGLPSDRFSAERTGGSVSTLTIQRTQQEDSAVYLCASSSRGGGIATQYFGPGTRLTVL.

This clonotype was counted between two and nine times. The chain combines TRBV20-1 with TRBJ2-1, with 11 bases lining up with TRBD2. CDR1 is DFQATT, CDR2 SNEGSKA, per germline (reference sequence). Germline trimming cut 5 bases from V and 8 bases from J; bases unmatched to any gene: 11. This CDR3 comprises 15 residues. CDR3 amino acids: CSASPTSGRGDEQFF. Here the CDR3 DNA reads TGCAGTGCTTCTCCTACTAGCGGGAGAGGGGATGAGCAGTTCTTC.

CDR3 sequence (DNA): TGTGCCAGCAGCTCCTTGTCTTGGAGGTCCTACAATGAGCAGTTCTTC. Its translation is CASSSLSWRSYNEQFF. This chain uses TRBV7-2 with TRBJ2-1; maybe TRBD2 (5 bases). Germline CDR1 and CDR2: SGHTA and FQGNSA. The CDR3 totals 16 residues. Trimming stripped 4 bases from V and 1 base from J, with 14 bases between.

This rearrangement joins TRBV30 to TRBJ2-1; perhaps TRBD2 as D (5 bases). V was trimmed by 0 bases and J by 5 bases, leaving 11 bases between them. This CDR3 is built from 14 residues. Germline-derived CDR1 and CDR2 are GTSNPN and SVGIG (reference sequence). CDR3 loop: CAWSVRRADNEQFF. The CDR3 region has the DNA TGTGCCTGGAGTGTGCGGCGGGCCGACAATGAGCAGTTCTTC.

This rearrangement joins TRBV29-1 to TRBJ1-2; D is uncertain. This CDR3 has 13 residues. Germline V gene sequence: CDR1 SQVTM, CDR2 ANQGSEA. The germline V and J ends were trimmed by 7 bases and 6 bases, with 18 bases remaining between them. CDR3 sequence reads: CSASPPNMHGYTF. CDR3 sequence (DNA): TGCAGCGCCAGCCCCCCGAACATGCATGGCTACACCTTC.

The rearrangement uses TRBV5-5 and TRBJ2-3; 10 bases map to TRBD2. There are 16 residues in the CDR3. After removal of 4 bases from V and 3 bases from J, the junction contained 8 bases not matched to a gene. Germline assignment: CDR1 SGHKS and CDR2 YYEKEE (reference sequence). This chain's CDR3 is CASSTKRGGLTDTQYF. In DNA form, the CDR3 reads TGTGCCAGCAGCACAAAGCGGGGGGGCCTGACAGATACGCAGTATTTT.

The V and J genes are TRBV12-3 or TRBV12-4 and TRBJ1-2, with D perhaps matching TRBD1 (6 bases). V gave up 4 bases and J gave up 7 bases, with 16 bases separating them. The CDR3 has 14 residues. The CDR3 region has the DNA TGTGCCAGCAGTTCGAGGGGGGTCGGTGGTGGCTACACCTTC. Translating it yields CASSSRGVGGGYTF.

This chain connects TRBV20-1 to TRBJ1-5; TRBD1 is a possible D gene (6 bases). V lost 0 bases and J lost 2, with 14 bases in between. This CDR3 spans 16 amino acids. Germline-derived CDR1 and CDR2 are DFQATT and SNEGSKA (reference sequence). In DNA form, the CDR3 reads TGCAGTGCTAGAGACGCCGGGGGGCTTGGCAATCAGCCCCAGCATTTT. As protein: CSARDAGGLGNQPQHF.

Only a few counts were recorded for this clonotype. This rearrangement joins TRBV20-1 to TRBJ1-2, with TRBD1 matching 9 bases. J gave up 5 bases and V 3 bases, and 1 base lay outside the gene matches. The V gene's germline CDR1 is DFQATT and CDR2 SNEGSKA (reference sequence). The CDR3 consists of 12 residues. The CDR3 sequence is CSASDRGYGYTF. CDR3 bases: TGCAGTGCTAGTGACAGGGGGTATGGCTACACCTTC.

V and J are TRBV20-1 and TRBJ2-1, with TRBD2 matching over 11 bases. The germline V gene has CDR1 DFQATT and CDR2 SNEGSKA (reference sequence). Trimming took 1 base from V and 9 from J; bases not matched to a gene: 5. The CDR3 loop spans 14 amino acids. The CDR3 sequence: CSARGIAGGTEQFF. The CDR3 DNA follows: TGCAGTGCTAGAGGTATAGCGGGGGGGACTGAGCAGTTCTTC.

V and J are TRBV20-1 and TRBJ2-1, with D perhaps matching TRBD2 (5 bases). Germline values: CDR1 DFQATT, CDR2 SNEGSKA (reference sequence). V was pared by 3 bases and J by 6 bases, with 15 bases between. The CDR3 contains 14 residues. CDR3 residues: CSARDPMGANEQFF. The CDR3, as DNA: TGCAGTGCTAGGGACCCGATGGGAGCCAATGAGCAGTTCTTC.

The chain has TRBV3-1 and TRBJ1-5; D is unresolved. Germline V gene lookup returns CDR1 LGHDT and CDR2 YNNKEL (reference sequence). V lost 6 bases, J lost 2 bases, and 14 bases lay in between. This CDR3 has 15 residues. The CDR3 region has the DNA TGTGCCAGCAGTCCGGGCCCCGGTGGCAATCAGCCCCAGCATTTT. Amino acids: CASSPGPGGNQPQHF.

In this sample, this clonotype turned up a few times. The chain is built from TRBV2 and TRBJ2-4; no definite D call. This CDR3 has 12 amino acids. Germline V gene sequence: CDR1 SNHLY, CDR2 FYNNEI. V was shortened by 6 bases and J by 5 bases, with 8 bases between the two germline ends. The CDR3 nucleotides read TGTGCCAGCAGGGGCACCGAAAACATTCAGTACTTC. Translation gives CASRGTENIQYF.

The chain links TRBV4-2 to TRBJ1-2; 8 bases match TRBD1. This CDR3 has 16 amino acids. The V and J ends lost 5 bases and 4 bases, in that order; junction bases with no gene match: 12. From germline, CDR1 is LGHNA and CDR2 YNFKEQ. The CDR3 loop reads CASSETIGQGLYGYTF. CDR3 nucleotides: TGTGCCAGCAGCGAAACCATCGGACAGGGCCTCTATGGCTACACCTTC.

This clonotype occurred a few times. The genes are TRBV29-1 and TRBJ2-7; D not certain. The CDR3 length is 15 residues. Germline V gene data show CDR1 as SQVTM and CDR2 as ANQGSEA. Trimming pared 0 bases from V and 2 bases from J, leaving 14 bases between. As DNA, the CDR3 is TGCAGCGTTGAAGACCCCCTGGGTGGAGCCTACGAGCAGTACTTC. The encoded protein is CSVEDPLGGAYEQYF.

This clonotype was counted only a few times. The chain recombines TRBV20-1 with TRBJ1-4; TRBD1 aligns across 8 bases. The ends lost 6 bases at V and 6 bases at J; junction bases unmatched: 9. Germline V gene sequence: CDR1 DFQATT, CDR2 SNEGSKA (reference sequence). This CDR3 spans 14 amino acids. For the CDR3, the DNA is TGCAGTGCACCACTCGGGACAGGACATGAAAAACTGTTTTTT. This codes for CSAPLGTGHEKLFF.

DNA for the CDR3: TGCAGCGTGCTCATCCCGGGCCGGGGAAAGAATGGCTACACCTTC. Translated: CSVLIPGRGKNGYTF. This rearrangement joins TRBV29-1 to TRBJ1-2, with D uncertain. The germline V gene has CDR1 SQVTM and CDR2 ANQGSEA. CDR3 length: 15 amino acids. With 6 bases removed from V and 6 bases from J, the gap between germline ends came to 23 bases.